This T cell receptor (beta chain) emerged from a study of shared clonotypes between healthy human individuals. Study-wide findings and caveats: Clonotype sharing among donors likely depends on sequencing depth. Only blood was sampled; tissue repertoires likely differ.

TCRdb's table, derived via immunoSEQ multiplex PCR, lists solely in-frame clones and lacks some. The table includes 2 million to 2.5 million clones, under 95% detected once. On this clone itself: No antigen is known for it.

The V and J ends lost 1 base and 1 base, in that order; junction bases with no gene match: 11. This CDR3 contains 19 residues. The V gene's germline CDR1 is SGHDT and CDR2 YYEEEE. What was sequenced was naive CD4+ T cells from PBMCs. The subset here: CD45RA+ positively selected. The chain carries TRBV5-6 and TRBJ2-2; 9 nucleotides match TRBD2. The sequence was collected from a man aged 18-30 years in good health. Some clones in this sample may be carry-over from other donors' samples. DNA for the CDR3: TGTGCCAGCAGCTTGACCCCAGGACTAGCGTTACGGAACACCGGGGAGCTGTTTTTT. This codes for CASSLTPGLALRNTGELFF.